A selection of T cell receptor beta chains follows, all from one sample in a study of blood T cell repertoires in COVID-19. Clones were read by immunoSEQ multiplex PCR, and TCRdb kept only the in-frame ones, dropping some. The sample records about 380,000 clones, 85% being singletons. The sequenced sample consisted of peripheral blood. The source of these receptors is a woman aged 18-29 years with acute or convalescent COVID-19. Both conserved end residues are part of each CDR3. D genes are given only for firm matches. Clone size is stated in some rows and not others, as once, few, many or a class when expanded.

abundance: .; d_gene: TRBD1; v_gene: TRBV2; j_gene: TRBJ1-2; CDR3aa: CASSPSGTVTYGYTF; CDR3nt: TGTGCCAGCAGCCCTTCCGGGACAGTCACTTATGGCTACACCTTC
abundance: .; d_gene: TRBD1; v_gene: TRBV28; j_gene: TRBJ2-2; CDR3aa: CASSSPGGSSGELFF; CDR3nt: TGTGCCAGCAGTTCCCCAGGGGGCTCTTCCGGGGAGCTGTTTTTT
abundance: .; d_gene: .; v_gene: TRBV3-1/TRBV3-2; j_gene: TRBJ1-4; CDR3aa: CASSPPGLGEKLFF; CDR3nt: TGTGCCAGCAGCCCTCCAGGGTTGGGAGAAAAACTGTTTTTT
abundance: .; d_gene: TRBD1; v_gene: TRBV19; j_gene: TRBJ2-5; CDR3aa: CASSGTGEETQYF; CDR3nt: TGTGCCAGTTCTGGGACAGGGGAAGAGACCCAGTACTTC
abundance: once; d_gene: TRBD1; v_gene: TRBV7-2; j_gene: TRBJ1-2; CDR3aa: CASSFTGGPTNYGYTF; CDR3nt: TGTGCCAGCAGCTTTACAGGGGGCCCCACTAACTATGGCTACACCTTC
abundance: .; d_gene: .; v_gene: TRBV28; j_gene: TRBJ1-3; CDR3aa: CASTEEETGNTIYF; CDR3nt: TGTGCCAGCACCGAAGAGGAAACTGGAAACACCATATATTTT
abundance: .; d_gene: .; v_gene: TRBV12-5; j_gene: TRBJ2-5; CDR3aa: CASGLGGETQYF; CDR3nt: TGTGCTAGTGGTTTGGGCGGAGAGACCCAGTACTTC
abundance: .; d_gene: .; v_gene: TRBV24-1; j_gene: TRBJ1-2; CDR3aa: CATSDLNYGYTF; CDR3nt: TGTGCCACCAGTGACTTAAACTATGGCTACACCTTC
abundance: few; d_gene: TRBD1; v_gene: TRBV2; j_gene: TRBJ2-1; CDR3aa: CASRDRTSYNEQFF; CDR3nt: TGTGCCAGCAGGGACAGGACCTCCTACAATGAGCAGTTCTTC
abundance: .; d_gene: TRBD1; v_gene: TRBV3-1/TRBV3-2; j_gene: TRBJ2-7; CDR3aa: CASSQETGGLEEQYF; CDR3nt: TGTGCCAGCAGCCAAGAAACAGGGGGCCTTGAAGAGCAGTACTTC
abundance: .; d_gene: TRBD1; v_gene: TRBV6-1; j_gene: TRBJ1-1; CDR3aa: CASSELEGAGTEAFF; CDR3nt: TGTGCCAGCAGTGAATTGGAGGGGGCGGGGACTGAAGCTTTCTTT
abundance: .; d_gene: .; v_gene: TRBV3-1/TRBV3-2; j_gene: TRBJ1-6; CDR3aa: CASSRVGGENSPLHF; CDR3nt: TGTGCCAGCAGCCGAGTAGGGGGAGAGAATTCACCCCTCCACTTT
abundance: .; d_gene: .; v_gene: TRBV12-5; j_gene: TRBJ2-1; CDR3aa: CASVSLNWGDEQFF; CDR3nt: TGTGCTAGTGTTTCCCTAAACTGGGGAGATGAGCAGTTCTTC
abundance: once; d_gene: TRBD2; v_gene: TRBV2; j_gene: TRBJ2-3; CDR3aa: CASIIAGGSDTQYF; CDR3nt: TGTGCCAGCATTATAGCGGGAGGGTCGGATACGCAGTATTTT
abundance: .; d_gene: TRBD1; v_gene: TRBV14; j_gene: TRBJ1-2; CDR3aa: CASKDPGQLYGYTF; CDR3nt: TGTGCCAGCAAGGACCCGGGACAGCTATATGGCTACACCTTC
abundance: .; d_gene: TRBD2; v_gene: TRBV28; j_gene: TRBJ2-2; CDR3aa: CASSLSVGRYTGELFF; CDR3nt: TGTGCCAGCAGTTTATCCGTCGGGAGGTACACCGGGGAGCTGTTTTTT
abundance: .; d_gene: .; v_gene: TRBV18; j_gene: TRBJ1-1; CDR3aa: CASSLGQGNTEAFF; CDR3nt: TGTGCCAGCTCACTAGGACAAGGCAACACTGAAGCTTTCTTT
abundance: few; d_gene: TRBD1; v_gene: TRBV11-2; j_gene: TRBJ2-5; CDR3aa: CASSAGDRDAETQYF; CDR3nt: TGTGCCAGCAGCGCCGGGGACAGGGATGCGGAGACCCAGTACTTC
abundance: .; d_gene: TRBD2; v_gene: TRBV28; j_gene: TRBJ2-3; CDR3aa: CASSRLAGGPDTQYF; CDR3nt: TGTGCCAGCAGTAGACTAGCGGGAGGGCCAGATACGCAGTATTTT
abundance: .; d_gene: .; v_gene: TRBV29-1; j_gene: TRBJ2-3; CDR3aa: CSVEDPKDSDTQYF; CDR3nt: TGCAGCGTTGAGGACCCTAAGGACTCAGATACGCAGTATTTT
abundance: .; d_gene: .; v_gene: TRBV5-1; j_gene: TRBJ1-1; CDR3aa: CASSLGPDTEAFF; CDR3nt: TGCGCCAGCAGCTTGGGTCCGGACACTGAAGCTTTCTTT
abundance: .; d_gene: TRBD2; v_gene: TRBV2; j_gene: TRBJ2-3; CDR3aa: CASSGRRSGGAEADTQYF; CDR3nt: TGTGCCAGCAGTGGGAGGAGAAGCGGGGGGGCCGAGGCAGATACGCAGTATTTT
abundance: .; d_gene: .; v_gene: TRBV11-2; j_gene: TRBJ1-3; CDR3aa: CASSASSGNTIYF; CDR3nt: TGTGCCAGCAGCGCGAGCTCTGGAAACACCATATATTTT
abundance: .; d_gene: .; v_gene: TRBV24-1; j_gene: TRBJ1-2; CDR3aa: CATSDLTGSGYTF; CDR3nt: TGTGCCACCAGTGACCTCACAGGGAGCGGCTACACCTTC
abundance: .; d_gene: TRBD2; v_gene: TRBV4-1; j_gene: TRBJ2-2; CDR3aa: CASSQGRTSGANTGELFF; CDR3nt: TGCGCCAGCAGCCAAGGTCGTACTAGCGGCGCGAACACCGGGGAGCTGTTTTTT
abundance: once; d_gene: .; v_gene: TRBV28; j_gene: TRBJ2-7; CDR3aa: CASSRSGVSSYEQYF; CDR3nt: TGTGCCAGCAGTAGATCGGGGGTGTCCTCCTACGAGCAGTACTTC
abundance: .; d_gene: .; v_gene: TRBV30; j_gene: TRBJ1-4; CDR3aa: CAWSVGLAREKLFF; CDR3nt: TGTGCCTGGAGTGTGGGTCTTGCTAGGGAAAAACTGTTTTTT
abundance: once; d_gene: TRBD2; v_gene: TRBV3-1/TRBV3-2; j_gene: TRBJ2-5; CDR3aa: CASSQGSGGAETQYF; CDR3nt: TGTGCCAGCAGCCAGGGATCCGGGGGGGCTGAGACCCAGTACTTC
abundance: .; d_gene: .; v_gene: TRBV6-1; j_gene: TRBJ1-6; CDR3aa: CASSPTGISPLHF; CDR3nt: TGTGCCAGCAGTCCCACAGGGATCTCACCCCTCCACTTT
abundance: .; d_gene: TRBD1; v_gene: TRBV6-2/TRBV6-3; j_gene: TRBJ1-5; CDR3aa: CASSYFDRVSQPQHF; CDR3nt: TGTGCCAGCAGTTACTTCGACAGGGTGAGTCAGCCCCAGCATTTT
abundance: .; d_gene: TRBD2; v_gene: TRBV29-1; j_gene: TRBJ2-3; CDR3aa: CSVGGGYTDTQYF; CDR3nt: TGCAGCGTTGGCGGGGGGTACACAGATACGCAGTATTTT
abundance: .; d_gene: .; v_gene: TRBV6-6; j_gene: TRBJ1-2; CDR3aa: CASSYSGGDGYTF; CDR3nt: TGTGCCAGCAGTTACTCTGGGGGGGACGGCTACACCTTC
abundance: once; d_gene: TRBD1; v_gene: TRBV5-6; j_gene: TRBJ1-1; CDR3aa: CASSLTGVDTEAFF; CDR3nt: TGTGCCAGCAGCTTGACAGGGGTGGACACTGAAGCTTTCTTT
abundance: .; d_gene: TRBD1; v_gene: TRBV2; j_gene: TRBJ2-7; CDR3aa: CASRDRRVEQYF; CDR3nt: TGTGCCTCCCGGGACAGGCGTGTCGAGCAGTACTTC
abundance: once; d_gene: .; v_gene: TRBV7-9; j_gene: TRBJ1-3; CDR3aa: CASSLLSRNTIYF; CDR3nt: TGTGCCAGCAGCTTACTGAGTAGAAACACCATATATTTT
abundance: .; d_gene: TRBD1; v_gene: TRBV7-2; j_gene: TRBJ2-1; CDR3aa: CASSLEGQANNEQFF; CDR3nt: TGTGCCAGCAGCTTAGAGGGACAGGCAAACAATGAGCAGTTCTTC
abundance: .; d_gene: TRBD1; v_gene: TRBV5-5; j_gene: TRBJ2-6; CDR3aa: CASSDRDRDWSGANVLTF; CDR3nt: TGTGCCAGCAGCGACCGGGACAGGGATTGGTCTGGGGCCAACGTCCTGACTTTC